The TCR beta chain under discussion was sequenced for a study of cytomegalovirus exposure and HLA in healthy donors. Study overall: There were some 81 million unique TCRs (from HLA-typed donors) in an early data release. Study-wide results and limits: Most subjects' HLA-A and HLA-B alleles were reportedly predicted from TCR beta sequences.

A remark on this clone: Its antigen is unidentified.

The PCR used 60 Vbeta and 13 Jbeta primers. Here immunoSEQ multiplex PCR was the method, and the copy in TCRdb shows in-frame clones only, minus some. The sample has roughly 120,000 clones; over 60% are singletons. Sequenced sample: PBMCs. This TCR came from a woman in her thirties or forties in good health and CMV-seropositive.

This CDR3 reads CASSLFRTTTEAFF. As DNA, the CDR3 is TGTGCCAGCAGTTTGTTCCGGACAACCACTGAAGCTTTCTTT. This chain joins TRBV28 and TRBJ1-1, with D perhaps TRBD1 (5 bases). The length of the CDR3 is 14 residues. CDR1 is MDHEN, CDR2 SYDVKM, per germline. The V end was cut by 3 bases, the J end by 4 bases, with 12 bases between.